This T cell receptor beta chain was captured by sequencing in a study of response to subunit inactivated influenza vaccine. Study conclusions and caveats: Each seasonal flu vaccination may recruit only limited new T cells, authors suggested.

This clonotype was seen more than once but under ten times. Its antigen is still unknown. This CDR3 has 16 amino acids. CDR1 and CDR2 from the germline V gene are DFQATT and SNEGSKA (reference sequence). The ends lost 1 base at V and 2 bases at J; junction bases unmatched: 7. A single record per CDR3 protein comes from TCRdb applying MiXCR to the RT-PCR reads. The repertoire holds approximately 500,000 distinct CDR3 sequences, with roughly 13% as singletons. The TCR was taken from a man over 45 who received an inactivated influenza vaccine. The rearrangement uses TRBV20-1 and TRBJ2-1; 8 nucleotides match TRBD2. Sequenced here: PBMCs from blood, sampled more than 35 days after vaccination. CDR3 sequence reads: CSARGEAGGPYNEQFF. The CDR3 bases are TGCAGTGCTAGAGGAGAGGCGGGGGGCCCCTACAATGAGCAGTTCTTC.